Included here is one T cell receptor (beta chain) sequence, with context. The target antigen is unknown. The data were obtained in a study of chemoradiotherapy in HPV16-positive cancers. Study at large: Functional T-cell assays on a couple of HPV16-positive patients' cells defined candidate HPV-specific clones and common TCR motifs. Study results and caveats: Candidate HPV-specific clones and E7-related TCR motifs grew in tumor during treatment. HPV-specific T cells were functionally defined from only a couple of HPV16-positive patients.

Generated by immunoSEQ multiplex PCR, the TCRdb table keeps only in-frame clones and is missing some. The repertoire holds thousands of clones, with 87% as singletons. The CDR3 is made up of 14 amino acids. J was trimmed by 7 bases and V by 2 bases; bases with no gene match: 4. The germline V gene encodes CDR1 MDHEN and CDR2 SYDVKM. Repeated repertoire sampling spanned the course of chemoradiotherapy. This chain connects TRBV28 to TRBJ1-5, with 8 bases matching TRBD1. This clonotype was obtained from a human donor with HPV-associated anogenital cancer. The starting material was tumor tissue, obtained from a patient who underwent chemoradiotherapy. CDR3 coding DNA: TGTGCCAGCAGTTTAACAGGGGGGAGGCAGCCCCAGCATTTT. The encoded protein is CASSLTGGRQPQHF. Based on the CDR3 plus reference TRBV28 and TRBJ1-5, the full variable domain is DVKVTQSSRYLVKRTGEKVFLECVQDMDHENMFWYRQDPGLGLRLIYFSYDVKMKEKGDIPEGYSVSREKKERFSLILESASTNQTSMYLCASSLTGGRQPQHFGDGTRLSIL.